The clone carrying this T cell receptor beta chain ranks as medium-sized in terms of frequency. Its target is not known. Negative magnetic selection enriched total CD8+ T cells. For every subset, the RNA was derived from duplicate vials of roughly 140,000 sorted CD8+ T cells. The CDR3 has 13 amino acids. Per the germline V gene, CDR1 is LGHDT and CDR2 is YNNKEL (reference sequence). This specimen belongs to a study of human CD8 memory T cell subsets. General study results and limits: Unlike effector memory cells, stem-like memory and precursor exhausted T cells displayed similarly high diversity.

TCR beta was sequenced from UMI-tagged 5' RACE libraries. TCRdb re-called the 5' RACE reads and shows each CDR3 protein once, DNA omitted. In total, the table holds under 7,500 distinct CDR3 sequences. Sequencing was performed on CD8+ effector memory T cells (TEM) sorted from PBMCs. Subset of the sample: effector memory CD8 T cells, CCR7- CD45RO+ CD95+. The chain uses TRBV3-1 and TRBJ1-1. This receptor was identified in a human donor in good health. CDR3 protein: CASSTRLNTEAFF.